The 12 T cell receptor beta chains presented below share a single source sample, sequenced in a study of cytomegalovirus exposure and HLA in healthy donors. 60 Vbeta and 13 Jbeta primers were used in PCR. Data came from immunoSEQ multiplex PCR; TCRdb stores just in-frame clones and leaves some out. The sample contains about 110,000 clones, about 80% of which appear only once. The specimen sequenced was PBMCs. These receptors came from a woman in her forties or fifties in good health and CMV-seropositive.

The V call is TRBV9, the J call TRBJ2-7, with 12 bases lining up with TRBD2. The CDR3 extends over 15 amino acids. In germline, CDR1 is SGDLS, CDR2 YYNGEE. V was pared by 1 base and J by 6 bases, with 5 bases of the junction left unmatched. The CDR3 nucleotides are TGTGCCAGCAGCGTATGGGCTAGCGGGGGGGGCGAGCAGTACTTC. This sequence encodes CASSVWASGGGEQYF.

This chain connects TRBV5-4 to TRBJ2-3; D not certain. The germline gives CDR1 SGHNT, CDR2 YYREEE (reference sequence). The CDR3 runs to 13 residues. V was shortened by 2 bases and J by 4 bases, with 8 bases between the two germline ends. The CDR3 sequence is CASSFWSSDTQYF. The CDR3 region has the DNA TGTGCCAGCAGCTTCTGGAGCTCAGATACGCAGTATTTT. Full variable domain (missing parts from reference TRBV5-4 and TRBJ2-3): ETGVTQSPTHLIKTRGQQVTLRCSSQSGHNTVSWYQQALGQGPQFIFQYYREEENGRGNFPPRFSGLQFPNYSSELNVNALELDDSALYLCASSFWSSDTQYFGPGTRLTVL.

This sequence joins TRBV19 and TRBJ1-5, with D tentatively TRBD1 (5 bases). CDR1 and CDR2 (germline): LNHDA, SQIVND (reference sequence). The CDR3 spans 15 residues. Trimming removed 5 bases from V and 2 bases from J, with 13 bases in between. The CDR3 is CASSPGLLGNQPQHF. The CDR3 DNA sequence: TGTGCCAGTAGTCCGGGACTCCTAGGCAATCAGCCCCAGCATTTT.

The chain uses TRBV6-1 and TRBJ2-1; 10 positions agree with TRBD2. The CDR3 runs 15 residues. Germline V lookup: CDR1 MNHNS, CDR2 SASEGT. V dropped 4 bases and J dropped 3; count of bases not matched to a gene: 3. DNA of the CDR3: TGTGCCAGCAGTGGGAGCGGGGGGGTCTACAATGAGCAGTTCTTC. This sequence encodes CASSGSGGVYNEQFF.

This clone was picked up a small number of times. The V gene is TRBV2, the J gene TRBJ2-7, with 7 bases identical to TRBD2. Trimming at V came to 8 bases and at J to 5 bases, leaving 15 bases not matched to a gene. The CDR3 length is 15 residues. Per the germline V gene, CDR1 is SNHLY and CDR2 is FYNNEI. The CDR3 bases are TGTGCCAGCGGGTTGGCGGGGGTACCTGGGGACGAGCAGTACTTC. Translated: CASGLAGVPGDEQYF.

This rearrangement joins TRBV6-1 to TRBJ1-3; possibly TRBD1 for D (5 bases). The CDR3 sequence is 14 residues long. In germline, CDR1 is MNHNS, CDR2 SASEGT. Trimming left V 6 bases short and J 8 bases short, with 17 bases between. CDR3 protein: CASSFRAAGDTIYF. The CDR3 nucleotides are TGTGCCAGCAGCTTCAGGGCGGCGGGGGACACCATATATTTT.

The chain has TRBV29-1 and TRBJ2-7, with 7 bases lining up with TRBD2. Germline CDR1 and CDR2: SQVTM and ANQGSEA. CDR3 size: 13 residues. V lost 4 bases to trimming and J lost 5 bases; unmatched junction nucleotides: 8. CDR3 DNA sequence: TGCAGCGTTGTAGGGCTAGCGGCTGACGAGCAGTACTTC. Translating it yields CSVVGLAADEQYF.

There are a few counts of this clone. V and J are TRBV7-2 and TRBJ1-5; 7 bases map to TRBD1. CDR3 length equals 15 residues. Germline CDR1 SGHTA, CDR2 FQGNSA. V shed 1 base and J 5 bases; nucleotides not matched to a gene: 5. The CDR3 nucleotides read TGTGCCAGCAGCTTAGGGGGGGACAGCTATCAGCCCCAGCATTTT. It specifies CASSLGGDSYQPQHF.

The V call is TRBV2, the J call TRBJ2-7; 7 bases are a match to TRBD1. The CDR3 runs 13 residues. The ends lost 6 bases at V and 2 bases at J; junction bases unmatched: 4. Germline V gives CDR1 SNHLY, CDR2 FYNNEI. The chain's CDR3 is CASRPGTAYEQYF. CDR3 coding DNA: TGTGCCAGCAGACCCGGGACAGCCTACGAGCAGTACTTC. Variable domain in full (rest from reference TRBV2 and TRBJ2-7): EPEVTQTPSHQVTQMGQEVILRCVPISNHLYFYWYRQILGQKVEFLVSFYNNEISEKSEIFDDQFSVERPDGSNFTLKIRSTKLEDSAMYFCASRPGTAYEQYFGPGTRLTVT.

The V and J genes are TRBV7-2 and TRBJ2-3; 10 bases match TRBD2. V lost 5 bases to trimming and J lost 4 bases; unmatched junction nucleotides: 9. Looked up from germline, CDR1 is SGHTA and CDR2 is FQGNSA. This CDR3 has 16 residues. This CDR3 is CASSPYSAGGADTQYF. Here the CDR3 DNA reads TGTGCCAGCAGCCCGTATTCAGCGGGAGGGGCAGATACGCAGTATTTT.

The J gene is TRBJ1-3, the V gene TRBV4-2, with D possibly being TRBD1 (5 bases). The CDR3 length is 14 residues. Germline CDR1 and CDR2: LGHNA and YNFKEQ. V shed 0 bases and J shed 2 bases, with 5 bases lying between them. CDR3 DNA: TGTGCCAGCAGCCAAGACAGGGCTGGAAACACCATATATTTT. Amino acids: CASSQDRAGNTIYF.

This chain uses TRBV4-1 with TRBJ1-1, with 9 bases identical to TRBD1. CDR1 and CDR2 from the germline V gene are MGHRA and YSYEKL. With 10 bases clipped from V and 3 bases from J, the junction kept 9 bases outside the gene matches. The CDR3 is 14 amino acids. CDR3 sequence: CATFRDRADTEAFF. The CDR3 DNA sequence: TGCGCCACCTTCCGGGACAGGGCAGACACTGAAGCTTTCTTT.